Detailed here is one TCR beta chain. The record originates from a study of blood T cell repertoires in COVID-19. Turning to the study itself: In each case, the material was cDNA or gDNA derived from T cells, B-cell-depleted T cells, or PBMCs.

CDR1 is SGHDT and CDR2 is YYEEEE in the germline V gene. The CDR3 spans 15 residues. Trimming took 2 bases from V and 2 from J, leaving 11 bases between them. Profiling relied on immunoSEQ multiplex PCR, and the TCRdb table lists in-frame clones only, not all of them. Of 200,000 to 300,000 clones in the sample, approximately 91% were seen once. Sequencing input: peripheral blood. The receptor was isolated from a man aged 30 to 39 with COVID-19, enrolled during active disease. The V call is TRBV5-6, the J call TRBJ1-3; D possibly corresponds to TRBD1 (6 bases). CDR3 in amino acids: CASSFQQGPGNTIYF. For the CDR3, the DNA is TGTGCCAGCAGCTTCCAACAGGGCCCTGGAAACACCATATATTTT.